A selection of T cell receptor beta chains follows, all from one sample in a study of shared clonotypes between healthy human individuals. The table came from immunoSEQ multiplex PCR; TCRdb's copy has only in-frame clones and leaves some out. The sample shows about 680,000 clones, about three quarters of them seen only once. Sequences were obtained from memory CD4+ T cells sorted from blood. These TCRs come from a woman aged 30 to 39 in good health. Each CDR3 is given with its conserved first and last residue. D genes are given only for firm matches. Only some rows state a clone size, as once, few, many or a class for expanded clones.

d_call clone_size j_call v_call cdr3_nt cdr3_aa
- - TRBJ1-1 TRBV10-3 TGTGCCATCAGTGAAAGGGATGAAGCTTTCTTT CAISERDEAFF
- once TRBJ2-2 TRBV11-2 TGTGCCAGCAGCTTAGAGATCGCGAACACCGGGGAGCTGTTTTTT CASSLEIANTGELFF
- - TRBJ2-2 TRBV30 TGTGCCTGGAGTGTACTGGGGAACACCGGGGAGCTGTTTTTT CAWSVLGNTGELFF
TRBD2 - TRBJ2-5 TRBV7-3 TGTGCCAGCAGCCCGGGACTAGCGGTACAAGAGACCCAGTACTTC CASSPGLAVQETQYF
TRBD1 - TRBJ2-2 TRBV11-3 TGTGCCAGCAGCGGCCGATTAGGACAGGGTGGGAACACCGGGGAGCTGTTTTTT CASSGRLGQGGNTGELFF
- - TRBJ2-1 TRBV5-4 TGTGCCAGCAGCTTGGCTGGAGAGTACAATGAGCAGTTCTTC CASSLAGEYNEQFF
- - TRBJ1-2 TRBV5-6 TGTGCCAGCAGCCGCCAAGCACAGGGATGGAACTATGGCTACACCTTC CASSRQAQGWNYGYTF
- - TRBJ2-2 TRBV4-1 TGCGCCAGCAGCGGGCTGAGAGGGACGAACACCGGGGAGCTGTTTTTT CASSGLRGTNTGELFF
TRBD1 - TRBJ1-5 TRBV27 TGTGCCAGCAGTTTACACGGACAGGGGGCTTATCAGCCCCAGCATTTT CASSLHGQGAYQPQHF
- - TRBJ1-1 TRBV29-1 TGCAGCGTTGTCAGCTCGCTTGAAGCTTTCTTT CSVVSSLEAFF
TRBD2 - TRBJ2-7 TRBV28 TGTGCCAGCACCCGTCCTACTAGCGGACGACCCTTACGACAGCACTTC CASTRPTSGRPLRQHF
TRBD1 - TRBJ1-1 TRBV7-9 TGTGCCAGCAGCCCCGCTAGGACAGGGGATACTGAAGCTTTCTTT CASSPARTGDTEAFF
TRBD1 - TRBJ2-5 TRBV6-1 TGTGCCACCAGGACAGGGGTGTACGAGACCCAGTACTTC CATRTGVYETQYF
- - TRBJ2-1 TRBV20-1 TGCAGTGCTAGACAGGCCAATGAGCAGTTCTTC CSARQANEQFF
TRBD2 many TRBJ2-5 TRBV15 TGTGCCACCAGCAGAGTTCCTAGCGGGTCTCAATACTTC CATSRVPSGSQYF
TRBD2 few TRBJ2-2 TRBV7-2 TGTGCCAGCAGCTTACAAGCGGGGGACACCGGGGAGCTGTTTTTT CASSLQAGDTGELFF
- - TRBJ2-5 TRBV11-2 TGTGCCAGCAGCTTCGGGGGGCGCGGGGAGACCCAGTACTTC CASSFGGRGETQYF
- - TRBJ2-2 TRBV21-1 TGTGCCAGCAGCAAAGCGCCCCCGACAAAATATAACACCGGGGAGCTGTTTTTT CASSKAPPTKYNTGELFF
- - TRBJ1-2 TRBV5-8 TGTGCCAGCACCTACAGGGTCCTCAACTATGGCTACACCTTC CASTYRVLNYGYTF
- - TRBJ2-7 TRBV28 TGTGCCAGCAGTTCCCACGCCGAGCAGTACTTC CASSSHAEQYF
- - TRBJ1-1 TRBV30 TGTGCCTGGAGTGAAACCCAGAGAGCTTTCTTT CAWSETQRAFF
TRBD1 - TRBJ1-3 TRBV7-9 TGTGCCAGCTCCGGGACAGGGGTCAGTAACACCATATATTTT CASSGTGVSNTIYF
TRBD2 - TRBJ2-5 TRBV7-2 TGTGCCAGCAGCTTTGCGGGAGAAGAGACCCAGTACTTC CASSFAGEETQYF
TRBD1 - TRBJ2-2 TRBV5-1 TGCGCCAGCAGCTGGGACAGCCCCGAGACCGGGGAGCTGTTTTTT CASSWDSPETGELFF
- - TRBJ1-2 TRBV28 TGTGCCAGCACAAAAAGGGGGTTTCAGCATGGCTACACCTTC CASTKRGFQHGYTF
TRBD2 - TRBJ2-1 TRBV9 TGTGCCAGCAGCCCCCTGGGACTAGCGGGAGCCGAATATGAGCAGTTCTTC CASSPLGLAGAEYEQFF
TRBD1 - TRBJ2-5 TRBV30 TGTGCCTGGAGTTCCAGACAGGGATCGGAGACCCAGTACTTC CAWSSRQGSETQYF
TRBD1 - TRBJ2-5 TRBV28 TGTGCCAGCAGTCCGACGTCGGGACAGGGGGCGGGAGAGACCCAGTACTTC CASSPTSGQGAGETQYF
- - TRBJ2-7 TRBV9 TGTGCCAGCGGCACCGATGCCTACGAGCAGTACTTC CASGTDAYEQYF
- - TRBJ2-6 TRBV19 TGTGCCACCGCCCAGGGGCGATCTGGGGCCAACGTCCTGACTTTC CATAQGRSGANVLTF
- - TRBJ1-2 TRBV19 TGTGCCAGTAACAAGGACGTCTATGGCTACACCTTC CASNKDVYGYTF
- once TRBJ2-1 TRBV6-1 TGTGCCAGCAGTGAGAGAATGGACGGAGACAATGAGCAGTTCTTC CASSERMDGDNEQFF
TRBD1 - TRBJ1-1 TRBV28 TGTGCCAGCAGTTGGCGGAACAGGGGGCAAGCTTTCTTT CASSWRNRGQAFF
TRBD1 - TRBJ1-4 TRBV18 TGTGCCAGCTCACCACCCACAGGGGCAAAACTGTTTTTT CASSPPTGAKLFF
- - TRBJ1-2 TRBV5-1 TGCGCCAGCAGCTTGTCCGGGGTGCAGGGCTACACCTTC CASSLSGVQGYTF
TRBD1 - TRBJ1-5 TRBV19 TGTGCCAGTAGTAGCCCGGACAGGGTCGGGCCCCAGCATTTT CASSSPDRVGPQHF
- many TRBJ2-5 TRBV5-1 TGCGCCAGCAGCTTTTCGGACTACAGGGGTCGCGAGACCCAGTACTTC CASSFSDYRGRETQYF
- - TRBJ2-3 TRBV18 TGTGCCAGCTCACCGCTTACAGGTCCGGCTAGCACAGATACGCAGTATTTT CASSPLTGPASTDTQYF
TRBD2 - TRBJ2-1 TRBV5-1 TGCGCCAGCAGGGCGAGCGGGAGCTCCTACAATGAGCAGTTCTTC CASRASGSSYNEQFF
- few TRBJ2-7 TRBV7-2 TGTGCCAGCAGCTTAGTCGGCGGTGGAGCTAGTCGAGCCGGCGAGCAGTACTTC CASSLVGGGASRAGEQYF